This T cell receptor beta chain came from a study of blood T cell repertoires in COVID-19. The germline V gene encodes CDR1 SGHRS and CDR2 YFSETQ. Trimming removed 2 bases from V and 2 bases from J, with 7 bases in between. There are 14 residues in the CDR3. Sequenced by immunoSEQ multiplex PCR; TCRdb stores in-frame clones only, minus some. This table holds tens of thousands of clones, 65% to 85% found once. This TCR was sampled from a man aged 80 or over with COVID-19, enrolled during active disease. The rearrangement uses TRBV5-1 and TRBJ1-4; weak D call: TRBD1 (5 bases). Sequencing used peripheral blood. This chain's CDR3 is CASSFGGTNEKLFF. The CDR3 DNA sequence: TGCGCCAGCAGCTTTGGGGGGACTAATGAAAAACTGTTTTTT.